This entry lists 30 T cell receptor beta chains sequenced from one sample in a study of cytomegalovirus exposure and HLA in healthy donors. Both 60 Vbeta primers and 13 Jbeta primers went into the PCR. The table came from immunoSEQ multiplex PCR; TCRdb's copy has only in-frame clones and leaves some out. The sample lists roughly 86,000 clones, roughly three fifths occurring once. Sequenced: PBMCs. The receptors were sampled from a man aged 25 to 45 in good health and CMV-seronegative.

This clone has just one count. The rearrangement uses TRBV9 and TRBJ1-5; weak D call: TRBD1 (5 bases). Per the germline V gene, CDR1 is SGDLS and CDR2 is YYNGEE. V lost 5 bases and J 3 bases, leaving 12 bases between the germline ends. The CDR3 has 14 amino acids. For the CDR3, the DNA is TGTGCCAGCAGTCGCGACAGCTTCAATCAGCCCCAGCATTTT. Protein sequence: CASSRDSFNQPQHF.

This clone was observed a few times. The rearrangement joins TRBV10-3 to TRBJ2-7; 11 bases fit TRBD2. Germline CDR1 reads ENHRY; CDR2 reads SYGVKD. The CDR3 consists of 12 residues. The V gene end was trimmed by 11 bases and the J gene end by 3 bases; junction bases not matched to a gene: 3. The CDR3 DNA reads TGTGCCCTAGGGACTAGCGGCTACGAGCAGTACTTC. This sequence encodes CALGTSGYEQYF.

A single count supports this clone. The CDR3 is CATSRAQGVVGEKLFF. Here the CDR3 DNA reads TGTGCCACCAGCAGAGCCCAGGGGGTCGTGGGTGAAAAACTGTTTTTT. The genes are TRBV15 and TRBJ1-4, with 7 bases identical to TRBD1. V was clipped by 1 base and J by 7 bases; unmatched bases: 9. The germline gives CDR1 LNHNV, CDR2 YYDKDF (reference sequence). This CDR3 comprises 16 residues.

V gene TRBV6-5 combines with J gene TRBJ2-1; TRBD2 agrees at 7 bases. Trimming at V came to 5 bases and at J to 3 bases, leaving 7 bases not matched to a gene. The CDR3 has 15 residues. From germline, CDR1 is MNHEY and CDR2 SVGAGI. The DNA for the CDR3 is TGTGCCAGCAGTGCAGTGGCGGGGGACTACAATGAGCAGTTCTTC. It specifies CASSAVAGDYNEQFF.

This chain connects TRBV7-2 to TRBJ2-7, with TRBD2 matching over 11 bases. This CDR3 is built from 17 residues. The junction had 9 bases not matched to a gene; V was cut back by 2 bases and J by 3 bases. From germline, CDR1 is SGHTA and CDR2 FQGNSA. The CDR3 here is CASSLIGSSGGHYEQYF. DNA of the CDR3: TGTGCCAGCAGCTTAATAGGTTCTAGCGGGGGGCACTACGAGCAGTACTTC.

V gene TRBV21-1 combines with J gene TRBJ2-3; the table's D call, TRBD2, has no DNA check behind it. TRBV21-1 is deemed a pseudogene. The CDR3 is 20 amino acids. CDR3 bases: TGTGCCAGCAGCAAAGGCCCCTGGTGGGCGGGGGGGCGAAGGACAGATACGCAGTATTTT. Amino acids: CASSKGPWWAGGRRTDTQYF.

The rearrangement joins TRBV28 to TRBJ1-4, with 10 bases fitting TRBD1. Per the germline V gene, CDR1 is MDHEN and CDR2 is SYDVKM. The V gene end was trimmed by 4 bases and the J gene end by 8 bases; junction bases not matched to a gene: 7. CDR3 length: 15 amino acids. The CDR3 DNA follows: TGTGCCAGCAGTTCACCGGGACAGGGGCCCGAAAAACTGTTTTTT. Its translation: CASSSPGQGPEKLFF.

This clone was observed a handful of times. This rearrangement joins TRBV10-1 to TRBJ1-1; D gene ambiguous. Looked up from germline, CDR1 is WNHNN and CDR2 is SYGVQD (reference sequence). This CDR3 comprises 16 residues. V was shortened by 2 bases and J by 3 bases, with 16 bases between the two germline ends. CDR3 region: CASSEGTVFRDTEAFF. In DNA form, the CDR3 reads TGCGCCAGCAGTGAGGGAACGGTGTTTCGGGACACTGAAGCTTTCTTT.

The chain is built from TRBV18 and TRBJ1-2, with 10 positions matching TRBD1. The CDR3 runs to 17 residues. Germline V gene data show CDR1 as KGHSH and CDR2 as LQKENI. V dropped 3 bases and J dropped 2; count of bases not matched to a gene: 9. CDR3 coding DNA: TGTGCCAGCTCACCCGGGACAGGGGTCCTTACCAACTATGGCTACACCTTC. Protein product: CASSPGTGVLTNYGYTF.

The chain carries TRBV4-1 and TRBJ2-7, with 8 bases aligning to TRBD2. The CDR3 is made up of 14 amino acids. Losses at the gene ends were 5 bases for V and 6 bases for J; bases not matched to a gene: 9. The germline gives CDR1 MGHRA, CDR2 YSYEKL. The CDR3 spells CASSVGTSRVEQYF. CDR3 DNA: TGCGCCAGCAGCGTCGGGACTAGTCGGGTCGAGCAGTACTTC.

The genes are TRBV5-8 and TRBJ1-1; D is perhaps TRBD1 (5 bases). The CDR3 covers 15 residues. Germline V gene sequence: CDR1 SGHTS, CDR2 YDEGEE. The V end lost 4 bases, the J end lost 2 bases, and 15 bases lay between the germline ends. This chain's CDR3 is CASSQTGRVNTEAFF. Here the CDR3 DNA reads TGTGCCAGCAGCCAAACAGGAAGGGTAAACACTGAAGCTTTCTTT.

The V and J genes are TRBV11-3 and TRBJ1-1, with TRBD1 as a possible D gene (5 bases). Germline CDR1 and CDR2: SGHNT and YENEEA. The V gene lost 1 base and the J gene lost 1 base, with 13 bases spanning the gap. The CDR3 is made up of 16 amino acids. CDR3 sequence (DNA): TGTGCCAGCAGCTTAGGCGGGGGACGAGGGAACACTGAAGCTTTCTTT. It is translated as CASSLGGGRGNTEAFF. Full variable domain (rest looked up from reference TRBV11-3 and TRBJ1-1): EAGVVQSPRYKIIEKKQPVAFWCNPISGHNTLYWYLQNLGQGPELLIRYENEEAVDDSQLPKDRFSAERLKGVDSTLKIQPAELGDSAVYLCASSLGGGRGNTEAFFGQGTRLTVV.

This clone came up a few times. The chain is built from TRBV18 and TRBJ2-2; a possible D gene is TRBD1 (6 bases). V was pared by 3 bases and J by 6 bases, with 8 bases between. The CDR3 is made up of 13 amino acids. The germline gives CDR1 KGHSH, CDR2 LQKENI. CDR3 sequence: CASSPDSSGELFF. CDR3 nucleotides: TGTGCCAGCTCACCGGACAGTTCCGGGGAGCTGTTTTTT.

The chain uses TRBV2 and TRBJ1-2; the match to TRBD1 covers 8 bases. The CDR3 is 14 residues long. The V segment lost 6 bases and the J segment 5 bases; nucleotides outside the gene matches: 8. Germline V gene data show CDR1 as SNHLY and CDR2 as FYNNEI. CDR3 amino acids: CASRDDRGPYGYTF. The DNA of the CDR3 is TGTGCCAGCAGAGACGACAGGGGACCGTATGGCTACACCTTC.

The chain is built from TRBV11-1 and TRBJ1-6; 8 bases match TRBD1. J gave up 5 bases and V 5 bases, and 2 bases lay outside the gene matches. From germline, CDR1 is SGHAT and CDR2 FQDESV (reference sequence). This CDR3 contains 14 residues. The CDR3: CASSRTGNNSPLHF. In nucleotides, the CDR3 is TGTGCCAGCAGCCGGACAGGGAATAATTCACCCCTCCACTTT. The full variable domain, its missing parts supplied by reference TRBV11-1 and TRBJ1-6, is EAEVAQSPRYKITEKSQAVAFWCDPISGHATLYWYRQILGQGPELLVQFQDESVVDDSQLPKDRFSAERLKGVDSTLKIQPAELGDSAMYLCASSRTGNNSPLHFGNGTRLTVT.

This clone was seen only once. At one end, the junction sequence differs from germline, possibly due to a read error. Other DNA sequences in this specimen translate into the identical CDR3. V is TRBV7-9 and J is TRBJ2-7; 7 bases line up with TRBD1. Germline loops: CDR1 SEHNR, CDR2 FQNEAQ (reference sequence). The CDR3 extends over 16 amino acids. The CDR3 here is CASSLPTRQGVYEQYF. The CDR3, as DNA: TGCGCCAGCAGCTTACCCACCAGACAGGGCGTATACGAGCAGTACTTC.

V gene TRBV15 combines with J gene TRBJ2-1, with D possibly TRBD2 on 5 matching bases. Germline V gene lookup returns CDR1 LNHNV and CDR2 YYDKDF (reference sequence). The V end lost 0 bases, the J end lost 12 bases, and 9 bases lay between the germline ends. The CDR3 length is 12 residues. The CDR3 DNA follows: TGTGCCACCAGCAGAGAGCGGGTGGGGCAGTTCTTC. Translated: CATSRERVGQFF. Complete variable domain (other parts from reference TRBV15 and TRBJ2-1): DAMVIQNPRYQVTQFGKPVTLSCSQTLNHNVMYWYQQKSSQAPKLLFHYYDKDFNNEADTPDNFQSRRPNTSFCFLDIRSPGLGDTAMYLCATSRERVGQFFGPGTRLTVL.

This clone has just a few counts. This sequence joins TRBV5-4 and TRBJ2-7; TRBD1 aligns across 8 bases. This CDR3 has 13 residues. Germline trimming cut 4 bases from V and 4 bases from J; bases unmatched to any gene: 4. The germline gives CDR1 SGHNT, CDR2 YYREEE (reference sequence). The DNA of the CDR3 is TGTGCCAGCAGCCCGGGACAGGTATACGAGCAGTACTTC. This codes for CASSPGQVYEQYF.

Of note for this clone: An end of the junction does not agree with germline; a read error may underlie this. The chain employs TRBV7-9 and TRBJ2-7; weak D call: TRBD2 (6 bases). Germline V lookup: CDR1 SEHNR, CDR2 FQNEAQ (reference sequence). The CDR3 has 13 residues. The CDR3 loop reads CSSTRLESYEQYF. DNA of the CDR3: TGTTCCAGCACCCGACTAGAGTCCTACGAGCAGTACTTC.

V and J are TRBV30 and TRBJ1-1; 7 bases are shared with TRBD1. V trimming: 8 bases; J trimming: 2 bases; junction bases outside the gene matches: 2. The germline CDR1 and CDR2 sequences are GTSNPN and SVGIG (reference sequence). The CDR3 consists of 11 residues. The CDR3 bases are TGTGCCCGGGACAGTAACACTGAAGCTTTCTTT. It translates to CARDSNTEAFF.

This clone was counted a few times. The chain recombines TRBV7-2 with TRBJ2-7; weak D call: TRBD1 (5 bases). Germline assignment: CDR1 SGHTA and CDR2 FQGNSA. This CDR3 is built from 14 residues. V lost 5 bases and J 0 bases, leaving 11 bases between the germline ends. DNA of the CDR3: TGTGCCAGCAGCCCCTGGGGCAACTCCTACGAGCAGTACTTC. It is translated as CASSPWGNSYEQYF.

This clone was found a few times. The rearrangement uses TRBV19 and TRBJ2-7; weak D call: TRBD1 (6 bases). The CDR3 is made up of 15 amino acids. V was trimmed by 4 bases and J by 0 bases, leaving 13 bases between them. Germline V gene data show CDR1 as LNHDA and CDR2 as SQIVND (reference sequence). Here the CDR3 DNA reads TGTGCCAGTAGTACTGGACAGATTTTCTCCTACGAGCAGTACTTC. Amino acid sequence: CASSTGQIFSYEQYF.

V gene TRBV10-3 combines with J gene TRBJ1-5; 7 nucleotides line up with TRBD1. CDR3 length: 13 residues. The V gene end was trimmed by 7 bases and the J gene end by 5 bases; junction bases not matched to a gene: 5. Germline assignment: CDR1 ENHRY and CDR2 SYGVKD. CDR3 nucleotide sequence: TGTGCCATCAAGGGGCAGGGGGATCAGCCCCAGCATTTT. The encoded protein is CAIKGQGDQPQHF.

The gene calls are TRBV6-1 and TRBJ2-1, with D unclear. Germline loops: CDR1 MNHNS, CDR2 SASEGT. CDR3 size: 11 residues. V lost 6 bases, J lost 8 bases, and 8 bases lay in between. The CDR3 nucleotides read TGTGCCAGCAGGACTTTATATGAGCAGTTCTTC. Amino acid sequence: CASRTLYEQFF.

A word on this clone: A read error may account for a junction end that differs from germline. The chain is built from TRBV7-7 and TRBJ2-7, with 14 positions matching TRBD2. Germline V lookup: CDR1 SSHAT, CDR2 FNYEAQ (reference sequence). The CDR3 is made up of 16 amino acids. CDR3 sequence (DNA): TGTGCTAGCAGCTTGCGGACTAGCGGGGGGTTAAACGAGCAGTACTTC. Translating it yields CASSLRTSGGLNEQYF. Drawing the rest from reference TRBV7-7 and TRBJ2-7, the complete variable domain is GAGVSQSPRYKVTKRGQDVTLRCDPISSHATLYWYQQALGQGPEFLTYFNYEAQPDKSGLPSDRFSAERPEGSISTLTIQRTEQRDSAMYRCASSLRTSGGLNEQYFGPGTRLTVT.

The gene calls are TRBV6-6 and TRBJ2-7, with D possibly matching TRBD2 (7 bases). Trimming shortened V by 2 bases and J by 5 bases, and 13 bases separated the two germline ends. Germline V gene data show CDR1 as MNHNY and CDR2 as SVGAGI (reference sequence). The CDR3 is made up of 14 amino acids. The CDR3 DNA reads as TGTGCCAGCAGTTACGGGGGGGCCCGGGACGAGCAGTACTTC. It specifies CASSYGGARDEQYF.

This clone showed up just once. The chain employs TRBV28 and TRBJ2-3, with 9 bases matching TRBD1. CDR3 size: 15 residues. V lost 5 bases, J lost 2 bases, and 5 bases stayed unmatched. CDR1 MDHEN and CDR2 SYDVKM come from the germline V gene. The CDR3 is CASSPRTGATDTQYF. The DNA of the CDR3 is TGTGCCAGCAGTCCAAGGACAGGGGCCACAGATACGCAGTATTTT. Combining the CDR3 with reference TRBV28 and TRBJ2-3 gives the whole variable domain DVKVTQSSRYLVKRTGEKVFLECVQDMDHENMFWYRQDPGLGLRLIYFSYDVKMKEKGDIPEGYSVSREKKERFSLILESASTNQTSMYLCASSPRTGATDTQYFGPGTRLTVL.

The J gene is TRBJ2-1, the V gene TRBV7-3, with D maybe TRBD1 (5 bases). CDR1 and CDR2 from the germline V gene are SGHTA and FQGTGA. V was trimmed by 3 bases and J by 4 bases, leaving 7 bases between them. The CDR3 is 13 residues long. Written as DNA, the CDR3 is TGTGCCAGCAGCTTCAACAGGTACAATGAGCAGTTCTTC. Protein: CASSFNRYNEQFF.

This clone was counted a few times. The chain carries TRBV5-1 and TRBJ1-4, with a weak D call TRBD1 (5 bases). The CDR3 extends over 14 amino acids. CDR1 SGHRS and CDR2 YFSETQ come from the germline V gene. Trimming shortened V by 5 bases and J by 3 bases, and 11 bases separated the two germline ends. The CDR3 coding sequence is TGCGCCAGCAGTTTCGGGGGAGCTAATGAAAAACTGTTTTTT. Protein sequence: CASSFGGANEKLFF.

The chain couples TRBV7-9 to TRBJ2-2; 9 bases agree with TRBD1. The CDR3 consists of 13 residues. Germline V gene lookup returns CDR1 SEHNR and CDR2 FQNEAQ (reference sequence). Trimming removed 9 bases from V and 5 bases from J; junction bases left unmatched: 4. The CDR3 nucleotides read TGTGCCAGGGGACAGGGTCTAACCGGGGAGCTGTTTTTT. It yields the protein CARGQGLTGELFF. The full variable domain, in which reference TRBV7-9 and TRBJ2-2 provide the parts outside the CDR3, is DTGVSQNPRHKITKRGQNVTFRCDPISEHNRLYWYRQTLGQGPEFLTYFQNEAQLEKSRLLSDRFSAERPKGSFSTLEIQRTEQGDSAMYLCARGQGLTGELFFGEGSRLTVL.